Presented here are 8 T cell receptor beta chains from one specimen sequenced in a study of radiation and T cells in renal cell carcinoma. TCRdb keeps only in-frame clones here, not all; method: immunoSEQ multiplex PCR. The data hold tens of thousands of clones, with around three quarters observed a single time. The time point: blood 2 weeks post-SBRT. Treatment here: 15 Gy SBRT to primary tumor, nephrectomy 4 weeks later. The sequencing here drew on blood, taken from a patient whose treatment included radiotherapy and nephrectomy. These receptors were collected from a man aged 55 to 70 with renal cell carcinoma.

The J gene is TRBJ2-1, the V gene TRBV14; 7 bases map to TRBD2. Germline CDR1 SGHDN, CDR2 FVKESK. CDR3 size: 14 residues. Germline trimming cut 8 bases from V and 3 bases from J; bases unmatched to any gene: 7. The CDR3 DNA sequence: TGTGCCAGCGGCCGGGTAGCGGGCTACAATGAGCAGTTCTTC. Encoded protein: CASGRVAGYNEQFF.

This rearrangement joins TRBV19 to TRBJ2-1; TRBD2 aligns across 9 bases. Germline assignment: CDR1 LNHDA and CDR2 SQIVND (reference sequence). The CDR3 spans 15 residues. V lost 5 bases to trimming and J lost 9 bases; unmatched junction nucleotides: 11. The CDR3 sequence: CASSFTSGLYGEQFF. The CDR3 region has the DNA TGTGCCAGTAGTTTTACTAGCGGGTTGTATGGTGAGCAGTTCTTC. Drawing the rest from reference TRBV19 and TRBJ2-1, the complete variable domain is DGGITQSPKYLFRKEGQNVTLSCEQNLNHDAMYWYRQDPGQGLRLIYYSQIVNDFQKGDIAEGYSVSREKKESFPLTVTSAQKNPTAFYLCASSFTSGLYGEQFFGPGTRLTVL.

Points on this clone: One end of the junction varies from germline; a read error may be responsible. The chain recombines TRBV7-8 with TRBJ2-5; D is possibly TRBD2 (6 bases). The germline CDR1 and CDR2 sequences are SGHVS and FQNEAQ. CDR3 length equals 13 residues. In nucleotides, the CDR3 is TGTGCCAGCAGCATAGCGGCCCAAGAGACCCAGTACTTC. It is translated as CASSIAAQETQYF.

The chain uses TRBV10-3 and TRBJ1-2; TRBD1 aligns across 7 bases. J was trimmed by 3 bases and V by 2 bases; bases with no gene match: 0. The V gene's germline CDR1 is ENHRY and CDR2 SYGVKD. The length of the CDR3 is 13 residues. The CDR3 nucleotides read TGTGCCATCAGTGAGACAGGGGACTATGGCTACACCTTC. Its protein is CAISETGDYGYTF.

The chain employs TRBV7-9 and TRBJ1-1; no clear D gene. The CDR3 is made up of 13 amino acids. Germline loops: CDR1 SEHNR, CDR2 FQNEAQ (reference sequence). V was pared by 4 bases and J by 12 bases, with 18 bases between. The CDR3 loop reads CASSSSEGLRTFF. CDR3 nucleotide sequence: TGTGCCAGCAGCTCCTCCGAAGGGTTGAGGACTTTCTTT.

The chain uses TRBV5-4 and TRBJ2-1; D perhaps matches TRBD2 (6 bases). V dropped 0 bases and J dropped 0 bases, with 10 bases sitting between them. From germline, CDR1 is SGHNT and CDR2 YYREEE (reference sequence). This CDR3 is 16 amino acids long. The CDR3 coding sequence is TGTGCCAGCAGCTTGGGGGGTAGCGGCTCCTACAATGAGCAGTTCTTC. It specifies CASSLGGSGSYNEQFF. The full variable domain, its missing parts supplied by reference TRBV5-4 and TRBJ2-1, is ETGVTQSPTHLIKTRGQQVTLRCSSQSGHNTVSWYQQALGQGPQFIFQYYREEENGRGNFPPRFSGLQFPNYSSELNVNALELDDSALYLCASSLGGSGSYNEQFFGPGTRLTVL.

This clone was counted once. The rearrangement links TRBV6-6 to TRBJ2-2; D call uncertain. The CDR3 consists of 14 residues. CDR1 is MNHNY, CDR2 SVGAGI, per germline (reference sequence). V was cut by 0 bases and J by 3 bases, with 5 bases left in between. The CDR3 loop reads CASSYSPDTGELFF. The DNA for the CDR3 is TGTGCCAGCAGTTACTCCCCTGACACCGGGGAGCTGTTTTTT.

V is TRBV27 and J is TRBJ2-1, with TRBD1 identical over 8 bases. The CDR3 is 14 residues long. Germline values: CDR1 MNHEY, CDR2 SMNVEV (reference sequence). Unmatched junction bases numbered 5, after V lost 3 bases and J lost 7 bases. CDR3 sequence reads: CASSLLTGGNEQFF. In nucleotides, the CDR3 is TGTGCCAGCAGTTTGCTCACAGGGGGAAATGAGCAGTTCTTC.